The 12 T cell receptor beta chains listed next were all sequenced from one sample in a study of radiotherapy plus CTLA-4 blockade in lung cancer. Sequenced by immunoSEQ multiplex PCR; TCRdb stores in-frame clones only, minus some. The data hold about 60,000 clones, with around three quarters observed a single time. The sample here was peripheral blood, taken from a patient treated with radiotherapy plus ipilimumab. These receptors all come from a human donor with non-small cell lung cancer whose response to radiotherapy plus ipilimumab could not be evaluated.

This chain joins TRBV30 and TRBJ1-1; D perhaps matches TRBD1 (5 bases). V lost 0 bases and J lost 1, with 9 bases in between. Per germline, CDR1 GTSNPN and CDR2 SVGIG (reference sequence). The CDR3 extends over 14 amino acids. In DNA form, the CDR3 reads TGTGCCTGGAGTGTTGGCAGGGAGAACACTGAAGCTTTCTTT. This translates into CAWSVGRENTEAFF.

V is TRBV7-2 and J is TRBJ1-5, with D uncertain. This CDR3 has 16 amino acids. The germline CDR1 and CDR2 sequences are SGHTA and FQGNSA. Between the trimmed V and J ends, which lost 0 bases and 0 bases, there was a span of 9 bases. Written as DNA, the CDR3 is TGTGCCAGCAGCTTAGCGACAACTTATAGCAATCAGCCCCAGCATTTT. As protein: CASSLATTYSNQPQHF.

This clone was seen many times. This chain connects TRBV16 to TRBJ2-1, with D unresolved. The V and J ends lost 0 bases and 5 bases respectively, with 5 bases between them. The CDR3 totals 13 residues. Germline V CDR1 and CDR2: KGHSY, FQNENV. DNA for the CDR3: TGTGCCAGCAGCCAATCGAGGAACAATGAGCAGTTCTTC. Its translation is CASSQSRNNEQFF.

This chain links TRBV10-3 with TRBJ2-1; D is ambiguous. This CDR3 has 14 residues. Trimming removed 6 bases at V and 8 bases at J, with 17 bases between. Germline V lookup: CDR1 ENHRY, CDR2 SYGVKD. The CDR3 nucleotides read TGTGCCATCAGCGCGACCCATCTAAGCGATGAGCAGTTCTTC. Amino acid sequence: CAISATHLSDEQFF.

This clone was seen a single time. The chain is built from TRBV9 and TRBJ2-2, with TRBD1 matching 12 bases. Germline lookup yields CDR1 SGDLS and CDR2 YYNGEE. The ends lost 0 bases at V and 5 bases at J; junction bases unmatched: 5. The CDR3 sequence is 17 residues long. The CDR3 DNA is TGTGCCAGCAGCGTAGAGGGACAGGGGGCAAGAACCGGGGAGCTGTTTTTT. Amino acid sequence: CASSVEGQGARTGELFF.

DNA for the CDR3: TGTGCCTGGAGCCGCGACAGGAGCTCCTATAATTCACCCCTCCACTTT. This encodes CAWSRDRSSYNSPLHF. The V and J genes are TRBV30 and TRBJ1-6; maybe TRBD1 (6 bases). Germline V gene data show CDR1 as GTSNPN and CDR2 as SVGIG (reference sequence). CDR3 length: 16 residues. V was shortened by 3 bases and J by 0 bases, with 12 bases between the two germline ends. The whole variable domain, remainder taken from reference TRBV30 and TRBJ1-6, is SQTIHQWPATLVQPVGSPLSLECTVEGTSNPNLYWYRQAAGRGLQLLFYSVGIGQISSEVPQNLSASRPQDRQFILSSKKLLLSDSGFYLCAWSRDRSSYNSPLHFGNGTRLTVT.

The CDR3 region is CASSGINSGGGNTGELFF. The CDR3 DNA reads as TGTGCCAGCAGTGGGATCAATAGCGGGGGGGGGAACACCGGGGAGCTGTTTTTT. V usage is TRBV6-4 and J usage is TRBJ2-2; 11 positions agree with TRBD2. The CDR3 is made up of 18 amino acids. CDR1 is MRHNA, CDR2 SNTAGT, per germline. The V segment lost 4 bases and the J segment 1 base; nucleotides outside the gene matches: 8.

This rearrangement joins TRBV4-2 to TRBJ2-7, with 7 bases matching TRBD1. The CDR3 consists of 16 residues. The ends lost 0 bases at V and 2 bases at J; junction bases unmatched: 7. Germline-derived CDR1 and CDR2 are LGHNA and YNFKEQ. The CDR3 bases are TGTGCCAGCAGCCAAGAAGGCACAGGGGTACCCTACGAGCAGTACTTC. Translated: CASSQEGTGVPYEQYF.

The rearrangement links TRBV29-1 to TRBJ2-5; perhaps TRBD1 as D (6 bases). CDR1 SQVTM and CDR2 ANQGSEA come from the germline V gene. Trimming took off 7 bases at V and 3 bases at J, with 9 bases between the two ends. This CDR3 contains 11 residues. This chain's CDR3 is CSARTEETQYF. The CDR3 DNA is TGCAGCGCGAGGACAGAAGAGACCCAGTACTTC.

The chain carries TRBV11-2 and TRBJ2-3; 9 bases align to TRBD2. This CDR3 has 15 amino acids. V shed 5 bases, J shed 3 bases, and the junction held 6 bases outside the gene matches. Looked up from germline, CDR1 is SGHAT and CDR2 is FQNNGV. CDR3 bases: TGTGCCAGCAGCCGACGACTAGCGGTAACAGATACGCAGTATTTT. Its protein product is CASSRRLAVTDTQYF.

The chain combines TRBV2 with TRBJ1-2, with a possible D match to TRBD1 (5 bases). The CDR3 totals 17 residues. The V gene lost 0 bases and the J gene lost 4 bases, with 18 bases spanning the gap. The germline V gene encodes CDR1 SNHLY and CDR2 FYNNEI. In nucleotides, the CDR3 is TGTGCCAGCAGTGAAGCGCTTTTGTGGGGCGCGATCTATGGCTACACCTTC. Translation gives CASSEALLWGAIYGYTF. Looking up the rest from reference TRBV2 and TRBJ1-2 gives the full variable domain: EPEVTQTPSHQVTQMGQEVILRCVPISNHLYFYWYRQILGQKVEFLVSFYNNEISEKSEIFDDQFSVERPDGSNFTLKIRSTKLEDSAMYFCASSEALLWGAIYGYTFGSGTRLTVV.

This rearrangement joins TRBV7-8 to TRBJ2-1; D is perhaps TRBD2 (6 bases). Per the germline V gene, CDR1 is SGHVS and CDR2 is FQNEAQ. CDR3 size: 18 residues. Trimming removed 1 base at V and 1 base at J, with 17 bases between. CDR3 sequence reads: CASSLGALLAASYNEQFF. CDR3 bases: TGTGCCAGCAGCTTAGGGGCCCTTTTAGCGGCATCCTACAATGAGCAGTTCTTC.